The rows below give T cell receptor beta chains drawn from one sample of a study of metastatic and nonmetastatic thyroid tumors. TCRdb re-processed the PCR reads through MiXCR. Here the sample spans 25,000 to 35,000 clones, 15% to 20% being singletons. The sequencing sample was made of blood. Source of these receptors: a female donor with papillary thyroid cancer or a benign thyroid nodule (not recorded which). Some clones in this sample may be carry-over from other donors' samples. CDR3s include the opening cysteine and the closing phenylalanine or tryptophan. D genes are given only for firm matches. For some rows the clone size is stated as once, few or many, or as a class when expanded; others skip it.

abundance: few
v_gene: TRBV18
d_gene: .
j_gene: TRBJ2-7
CDR3nt: TGTGCCAGCTCGCGGCGTCCGGTAACCCTTTTTTTTGTGTACGAGCAGTACTTC
CDR3aa: CASSRRPVTLFFVYEQYF

abundance: few
v_gene: TRBV30
d_gene: TRBD1
j_gene: TRBJ1-2
CDR3nt: TGTGCCTCGTCCGGGACAGGGGCCTTAAGGGATGGCTACACCTTC
CDR3aa: CASSGTGALRDGYTF

abundance: many
v_gene: TRBV2
d_gene: TRBD1
j_gene: TRBJ1-1
CDR3nt: TGTGCCAGCGCGGACAGGGCGATGAACACTGAAGCTTTCTTT
CDR3aa: CASADRAMNTEAFF

abundance: .
v_gene: TRBV12-3/TRBV12-4
d_gene: TRBD2
j_gene: TRBJ2-7
CDR3nt: TGTGCCAGCAGGGGTAGCGGGAGCGGGTACGAGCAGTACTTC
CDR3aa: CASRGSGSGYEQYF

abundance: medium-sized
v_gene: TRBV6-5
d_gene: .
j_gene: TRBJ2-1
CDR3nt: TGTGCCAGCAGTTACCGAGACCCATCCAATGAGCAGTTCTTC
CDR3aa: CASSYRDPSNEQFF

abundance: many
v_gene: TRBV14
d_gene: .
j_gene: TRBJ2-7
CDR3nt: TGTGCCAGCAGCCAAGGCCAGGAGCAGTACTTC
CDR3aa: CASSQGQEQYF

abundance: medium-sized
v_gene: TRBV6-1
d_gene: .
j_gene: TRBJ1-3
CDR3nt: TGTGCCAGCAGCCTACGGACCCGGAACGAAAACACCATATATTTT
CDR3aa: CASSLRTRNENTIYF

abundance: many
v_gene: TRBV7-6
d_gene: .
j_gene: TRBJ2-7
CDR3nt: TGTGCCAGCAGCGCATCATCAGGGTTCCGCGACGAGCAGTACTTC
CDR3aa: CASSASSGFRDEQYF

abundance: .
v_gene: TRBV6-2/TRBV6-3
d_gene: .
j_gene: TRBJ2-1
CDR3nt: TGTGCCAGCAGTTACCTCGGCGGGGCGGTTCCCTCCTACAATGAGCAGTTCTTC
CDR3aa: CASSYLGGAVPSYNEQFF

abundance: .
v_gene: TRBV25-1
d_gene: .
j_gene: TRBJ1-2
CDR3nt: TGTGCCAGCAGCGATAGCAGGGGAACCCTCTATGGCTACACCTTC
CDR3aa: CASSDSRGTLYGYTF

abundance: many
v_gene: TRBV11-1
d_gene: TRBD2
j_gene: TRBJ2-1
CDR3nt: TGTGCCAGCAGCCTGACTAGCGGGGGCCCTATTTTGTTCTTC
CDR3aa: CASSLTSGGPILFF

abundance: many
v_gene: TRBV30
d_gene: TRBD1
j_gene: TRBJ1-2
CDR3nt: TGTGCCTGCCTCGAGTCGGGACAGGGGCTCTATGGCTACACCTTC
CDR3aa: CACLESGQGLYGYTF

abundance: few
v_gene: TRBV28
d_gene: .
j_gene: TRBJ1-2
CDR3nt: TGTGTCAGCAGTTCGGCACAGGCATACTATGGCTACACCTTC
CDR3aa: CVSSSAQAYYGYTF

abundance: many
v_gene: TRBV18
d_gene: .
j_gene: TRBJ2-5
CDR3nt: TGTGCCAGCTCCAGTGCAGAGACCCAGTACTTC
CDR3aa: CASSSAETQYF

abundance: many
v_gene: TRBV2
d_gene: .
j_gene: TRBJ1-2
CDR3nt: TGTGCCAGCAGGGGGGAAGGAGGGATCTATGGCTACACCTTC
CDR3aa: CASRGEGGIYGYTF

abundance: many
v_gene: TRBV30
d_gene: .
j_gene: TRBJ1-1
CDR3nt: TGTGCCTGGAGGGGAGGCAGTTGGAACACTGAAGCTTTCTTT
CDR3aa: CAWRGGSWNTEAFF

abundance: medium-sized
v_gene: TRBV6-1
d_gene: .
j_gene: TRBJ1-1
CDR3nt: TGTGCCAGCAGTGCGGGACCCTCGGGCACTGAAGCTTTCTTT
CDR3aa: CASSAGPSGTEAFF

abundance: .
v_gene: TRBV28
d_gene: TRBD2
j_gene: TRBJ2-1
CDR3nt: TGTGCCAGCAGTTTCGGCGGGAGTAGGAATGAGCAGTTCTTC
CDR3aa: CASSFGGSRNEQFF

abundance: few
v_gene: TRBV6-1
d_gene: .
j_gene: TRBJ1-3
CDR3nt: TGTGCCAGCAGTGAATTCGGAGGCTCTGGAAACACCATATATTTT
CDR3aa: CASSEFGGSGNTIYF

abundance: medium-sized
v_gene: TRBV6-1
d_gene: .
j_gene: TRBJ1-4
CDR3nt: TGTGCCAGCAGTGACGAGGTTGAAAAACTGTTTTTT
CDR3aa: CASSDEVEKLFF

abundance: few
v_gene: TRBV2
d_gene: TRBD2
j_gene: TRBJ2-1
CDR3nt: TGTGCCTCCGAGCGGGGGGACTACTACAATGAGCAGTTCTTC
CDR3aa: CASERGDYYNEQFF

abundance: many
v_gene: TRBV20-1
d_gene: TRBD2
j_gene: TRBJ2-1
CDR3nt: TGCAGTGCTAGAAGGACGGGAGGGAAAGACAATGAGCAGTTCTTC
CDR3aa: CSARRTGGKDNEQFF

abundance: few
v_gene: TRBV2
d_gene: TRBD1
j_gene: TRBJ1-2
CDR3nt: TGTGCCAGCAGCAGTACTCTACAGGGGTTCTATGGCTACACCTTC
CDR3aa: CASSSTLQGFYGYTF

abundance: many
v_gene: TRBV4-1
d_gene: TRBD2
j_gene: TRBJ2-2
CDR3nt: TGCGCCAGCAGCCTTGATAGCGGGGTGAACACCGGGGAGCTGTTTTTT
CDR3aa: CASSLDSGVNTGELFF

abundance: few
v_gene: TRBV2
d_gene: .
j_gene: TRBJ1-6
CDR3nt: TGTGCCAGCAGTGAATACGGCGAAAATTCACCCCTCCACTTT
CDR3aa: CASSEYGENSPLHF

abundance: many
v_gene: TRBV14
d_gene: TRBD1
j_gene: TRBJ2-1
CDR3nt: TGTGCCAGCAGCCAAAACAGGGGGAATCACAATGAGCAGTTCTTC
CDR3aa: CASSQNRGNHNEQFF

abundance: many
v_gene: TRBV7-9
d_gene: TRBD1
j_gene: TRBJ1-6
CDR3nt: TGTGCCAGCAGCTTAATAGCCGGGACAGGGGTCTCACCCCTCCACTTT
CDR3aa: CASSLIAGTGVSPLHF

abundance: few
v_gene: TRBV28
d_gene: .
j_gene: TRBJ1-2
CDR3nt: TGTGCCAGCAGTGAGCAGGAGTTATATGGCTACACCTTC
CDR3aa: CASSEQELYGYTF

abundance: .
v_gene: TRBV6-1
d_gene: .
j_gene: TRBJ2-1
CDR3nt: TGTGCCAGCAGTGCCCCCTCGAGCTCCTGCAATGAGCAGTTCTTC
CDR3aa: CASSAPSSSCNEQFF

abundance: many
v_gene: TRBV20-1
d_gene: TRBD2
j_gene: TRBJ2-1
CDR3nt: TGCAGTGCTAGCGGGACTAGCGGGGGATACAATGAGCAGTTCTTC
CDR3aa: CSASGTSGGYNEQFF

abundance: .
v_gene: TRBV20-1
d_gene: .
j_gene: TRBJ1-5
CDR3nt: TGCAGTGCTCGAATAGGCAGGGGCAATCAGCCCCAGCATTTT
CDR3aa: CSARIGRGNQPQHF

abundance: many
v_gene: TRBV7-3
d_gene: .
j_gene: TRBJ1-2
CDR3nt: TGTGCCAGCAGCCAGACGGGGGGCGATGGCTACACCTTC
CDR3aa: CASSQTGGDGYTF

abundance: many
v_gene: TRBV5-1
d_gene: .
j_gene: TRBJ2-1
CDR3nt: TGCGCCAGCAAGGGATTAGCGGAATCCTACAATGAGCAGTTCTTC
CDR3aa: CASKGLAESYNEQFF

abundance: many
v_gene: TRBV28
d_gene: TRBD1
j_gene: TRBJ1-5
CDR3nt: TGTGCCAGCAGTTTGTCGGGACAGGGAGAACAGCCCCAGCATTTT
CDR3aa: CASSLSGQGEQPQHF